The 12 T cell receptor beta chains presented below share a single source sample, sequenced in a study of early T cells in non-severe SARS-CoV-2 infection. Each CDR3 protein gets one entry after TCRdb re-called the 5' RACE reads with MiXCR. This sample has around 44,000 distinct CDR3 sequences, with 6.5% to 9.5% found just once. Sequences were obtained from whole blood. Receptor source: an adult who was a healthcare worker with PCR-confirmed SARS-CoV-2 infection or an uninfected control (not recorded which).

This clonotype showed up many times. The CDR3 DNA reads as TGTGCCAGTTCCCCGGGGGGCACTGAAGCTTTCTTT. It codes for CASSPGGTEAFF. The V call is TRBV7-9, the J call TRBJ1-1; a weak D match, TRBD1 (5 bases). Deletions cut 9 bases from V and 4 bases from J, with 12 bases between. The germline V gene has CDR1 SEHNR and CDR2 FQNEAQ (reference sequence). CDR3 length: 12 residues.

The chain employs TRBV12-3 or TRBV12-4 and TRBJ2-2; tentative D call: TRBD2 (6 bases). V lost 5 bases, J lost 9 bases, and 7 bases lay in between. The CDR3 consists of 11 residues. The chain's CDR3 is CASSGGRELFF. The CDR3 bases are TGTGCCAGCAGTGGAGGGCGGGAGCTGTTTTTT.

This clonotype was detected many times. J is TRBJ2-7 and V is TRBV28, with 8 bases matching TRBD2. The V segment lost 8 bases and the J segment 7 bases; nucleotides outside the gene matches: 4. The CDR3 covers 11 residues. The germline V gene has CDR1 MDHEN and CDR2 SYDVKM. The CDR3 is CASETSGEQYF. In DNA, the CDR3 is TGTGCCAGCGAAACTAGCGGAGAGCAGTACTTC.

Comment on this clonotype: One base away lies a much larger clone, so this may be a sequencing read error. V and J are TRBV10-3 and TRBJ2-1, with D possibly TRBD2 on 5 matching bases. The germline V gene has CDR1 ENHRY and CDR2 SYGVKD. There are 15 residues in the CDR3. The CDR3 here is CAICEGPNSYNEQFF. The CDR3 coding sequence is TGTGCCATCTGTGAGGGCCCCAACTCCTACAATGAGCAGTTCTTC.

This clonotype has a handful of counts. The chain couples TRBV7-9 to TRBJ2-3; TRBD2 agrees at 13 bases. V shed 3 bases and J 2 bases; nucleotides not matched to a gene: 11. The CDR3 length is 19 residues. The V gene's germline CDR1 is SEHNR and CDR2 FQNEAQ (reference sequence). This CDR3 reads CASSFLPGLAGSYTDTQYF. In DNA form, the CDR3 reads TGTGCCAGCAGCTTTCTCCCGGGACTAGCGGGGTCCTACACAGATACGCAGTATTTT.

This clonotype was observed a few times. V is TRBV28 and J is TRBJ2-3; a weak D match, TRBD2 (5 bases). Germline values: CDR1 MDHEN, CDR2 SYDVKM. V lost 3 bases to trimming and J lost 4 bases, with 8 bases between them. The CDR3 is 13 residues long. Here the CDR3 reads CASSFKRADTQYF. CDR3 in DNA: TGTGCCAGCAGTTTTAAGAGGGCAGATACGCAGTATTTT.

This clonotype is termed medium-sized. V gene TRBV6-6 combines with J gene TRBJ1-3; tentative D call: TRBD1 (6 bases). This CDR3 spans 15 amino acids. Germline CDR1 MNHNY, CDR2 SVGAGI (reference sequence). The V and J ends lost 4 bases and 4 bases respectively, with 14 bases between them. This CDR3 reads CASSFTTGPGNTIYF. DNA of the CDR3: TGTGCCAGCAGTTTCACTACAGGGCCGGGAAACACCATATATTTT.

This clonotype was counted ten times or more. This chain joins TRBV18 and TRBJ1-2, with D possibly being TRBD1 (6 bases). Germline assignment: CDR1 KGHSH and CDR2 LQKENI. This CDR3 region has 12 residues. Trimming shortened V by 6 bases and J by 4 bases, and 9 bases separated the two germline ends. CDR3 DNA: TGTGCCAGCTCCCGGACAGCCTATGGCTACACCTTC. Residues: CASSRTAYGYTF.

This clonotype was picked up a small number of times. The J gene is TRBJ2-1, the V gene TRBV4-3; 12 nucleotides agree with TRBD2. Germline lookup yields CDR1 LGHNA and CDR2 YSLEER. V dropped 3 bases and J dropped 3; count of bases not matched to a gene: 0. This CDR3 comprises 15 residues. The CDR3 DNA is TGCGCCAGCAGCCAGACTAGCGGGGGCTACAATGAGCAGTTCTTC. It codes for CASSQTSGGYNEQFF.

The chain combines TRBV11-2 with TRBJ2-1; TRBD1 aligns across 7 bases. Germline lookup yields CDR1 SGHAT and CDR2 FQNNGV. The CDR3 is 13 amino acids. After removal of 5 bases from V and 15 bases from J, the junction contained 13 bases not matched to a gene. This CDR3 is CASSNADVTGPFF. The CDR3 DNA reads TGTGCCAGCAGCAACGCAGATGTGACAGGGCCGTTCTTC.

In its sample, this clonotype was seen many times. CDR3: CASSSRDSKETQYF. CDR3 nucleotide sequence: TGTGCCAGCAGTTCCCGGGACAGTAAAGAGACCCAGTACTTC. The rearrangement links TRBV27 to TRBJ2-5, with TRBD1 matching over 7 bases. With 4 bases clipped from V and 3 bases from J, the junction kept 5 bases outside the gene matches. The CDR3 is 14 amino acids. Germline assignment: CDR1 MNHEY and CDR2 SMNVEV (reference sequence).

In this sample, this clonotype turned up many times. The V and J genes are TRBV2 and TRBJ2-3; perhaps TRBD1 as D (6 bases). Germline CDR1 and CDR2: SNHLY and FYNNEI. V was cut by 7 bases and J by 5 bases, with 13 bases left in between. The CDR3 has 13 residues. CDR3 coding DNA: TGTGCCAGCACGGGCAGGGGAGAAGATACGCAGTATTTT. Its protein is CASTGRGEDTQYF.